This T cell receptor beta chain appears in the sequencing data of a study of blood T cell repertoires in COVID-19. Study context: T cells, B-cell-depleted T cells, or PBMCs provided the cDNA or gDNA that served as material.

Those who participated ranged in age from about 18 to 89 years and resided in approximately 26 US areas. In the original workflow: Quantification of nucleated cells was approximated via reference gene primer amplification. TCRdb keeps only in-frame clones here, not all; method: immunoSEQ multiplex PCR. V, J and clone size are those of that table, while D and trimming were read from the DNA. In the table there are under 300,000 clones, roughly nine tenths of which are singletons. V lost 0 bases to trimming and J lost 3 bases, with 10 bases between them. The CDR3 totals 15 residues. The germline V gene has CDR1 LNHNV and CDR2 YYDKDF (reference sequence).

The chain links TRBV15 to TRBJ2-3; D might be TRBD2 (6 bases). Input material: PBMCs or T cells enriched from blood (not recorded which). This TCR came from a woman between 45 and 60 years old who had recovered from COVID-19. The CDR3 DNA follows: TGTGCCACCAGCAGAGATCTCGGAGGGACAGATACGCAGTATTTT. Protein sequence: CATSRDLGGTDTQYF.